This TCR beta chain was sequenced in a study of technical replicates of blood from a few donors. The CDR3 has 13 amino acids. V was cut by 5 bases and J by 4 bases, with 12 bases left in between. Germline V CDR1 and CDR2: SGHRS, YFSETQ. Produced via immunoSEQ multiplex PCR; TCRdb's table is partial and in-frame only. In the table there are under 80,000 clones, roughly 97% of which are singletons. This clone was found once. Sequences were obtained from T cells isolated from PBMCs. This chain connects TRBV5-1 to TRBJ1-2; possible D gene TRBD1, 5 bases. This receptor was taken from a human donor in good health. Here the CDR3 reads CASRVQDTYGYTF. DNA of the CDR3: TGCGCCAGCAGAGTACAGGATACCTATGGCTACACCTTC. Full variable domain (outside the CDR3, taken from reference TRBV5-1 and TRBJ1-2): KAGVTQTPRYLIKTRGQQVTLSCSPISGHRSVSWYQQTPGQGLQFLFEYFSETQRNKGNFPGRFSGRQFSNSRSEMNVSTLELGDSALYLCASRVQDTYGYTFGSGTRLTVV.